This is a list of T cell receptor beta chains from one sample in a study of blood T cell repertoires in COVID-19. Libraries were prepared by immunoSEQ multiplex PCR; TCRdb keeps only in-frame clonotypes and omits some of them. The sample yields approximately 210,000 clones, about nine tenths seen once. The specimen was PBMCs or T cells enriched from blood (not recorded which). The receptors shown here come from a woman in her twenties or thirties who had recovered from COVID-19. Each CDR3 is given with its conserved first and last residue. A D gene is named only where the DNA matches it firmly. Clone size, where shown, is once, few, many, or a class for clones that have expanded.

TRBJ2-7	TRBV23-1	-	-	CASSQRGQSSYEQYF	TGCGCCAGCAGTCAAAGGGGACAAAGCTCCTACGAGCAGTACTTC
TRBJ1-5	TRBV6-2/TRBV6-3	-	-	CASSYSPGFSNQPQHF	TGTGCCAGCAGTTACTCACCCGGGTTTAGCAATCAGCCCCAGCATTTT
TRBJ1-2	TRBV2	TRBD1	few	CASSNSGGASYGYTF	TGTGCCAGCAGTAATTCAGGGGGCGCGAGTTATGGCTACACCTTC
TRBJ2-5	TRBV6-2/TRBV6-3	TRBD2	-	CASSPWTSSQETQYF	TGTGCCAGCAGCCCCTGGACTAGCAGCCAAGAGACCCAGTACTTC
TRBJ1-1	TRBV3-1/TRBV3-2	-	-	CASSPGLGAFF	TGTGCCAGCAGCCCGGGACTTGGGGCTTTCTTT
TRBJ1-2	TRBV7-9	-	-	CASSPPPTGFYGYTF	TGTGCCAGCAGCCCACCGCCTACAGGATTCTATGGCTACACCTTC
TRBJ1-1	TRBV11-3	TRBD1	-	CASGPQGLNTEAFF	TGTGCCAGCGGTCCACAGGGGTTGAACACTGAAGCTTTCTTT
TRBJ2-2	TRBV5-1	-	few	CASSQLGQNTGELFF	TGCGCCAGCAGCCAACTAGGGCAAAACACCGGGGAGCTGTTTTTT
TRBJ1-1	TRBV9	-	-	CASSALGGSTEAFF	TGTGCCAGCAGCGCCCTCGGGGGTAGCACTGAAGCTTTCTTT
TRBJ2-7	TRBV11-3	-	-	CASSRGHSEQYF	TGTGCCAGCAGCAGAGGACATTCCGAGCAGTACTTC
TRBJ1-4	TRBV5-6	TRBD1	-	CASSLLDRDNEKLFF	TGTGCCAGCAGCTTACTGGACAGGGATAATGAAAAACTGTTTTTT
TRBJ1-1	TRBV16	-	-	CASSQSLRRGTGEAFF	TGTGCCAGCAGCCAATCTCTCCGTCGGGGGACGGGTGAAGCTTTCTTT
TRBJ1-1	TRBV10-3	-	-	CAIRGLGVGGTEAFF	TGTGCCATCAGAGGACTAGGGGTAGGAGGCACTGAAGCTTTCTTT
TRBJ2-7	TRBV6-5	TRBD1	once	CASRDRGSYEQYF	TGTGCCAGCCGGGACAGGGGTTCCTACGAGCAGTACTTC